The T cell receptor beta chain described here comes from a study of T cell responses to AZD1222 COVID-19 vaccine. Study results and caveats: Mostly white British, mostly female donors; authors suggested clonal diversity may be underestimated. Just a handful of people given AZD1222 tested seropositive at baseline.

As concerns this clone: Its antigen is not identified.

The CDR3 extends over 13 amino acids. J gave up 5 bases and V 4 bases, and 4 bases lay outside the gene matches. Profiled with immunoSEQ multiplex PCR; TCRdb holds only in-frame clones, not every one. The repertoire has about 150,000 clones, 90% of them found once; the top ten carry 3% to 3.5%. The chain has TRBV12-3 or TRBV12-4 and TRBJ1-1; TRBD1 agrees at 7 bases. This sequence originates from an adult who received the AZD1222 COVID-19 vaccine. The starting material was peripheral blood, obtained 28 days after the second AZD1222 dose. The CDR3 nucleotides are TGTGCCAGCAGTTACTCAGGGGGGACTGAAGCTTTCTTT. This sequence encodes CASSYSGGTEAFF.